The present entry profiles one TCR beta chain with its context. The CDR3 sequence is 13 residues long. Germline V lookup: CDR1 SGDLS, CDR2 YYNGEE. The junction had 3 bases not matched to a gene; V was cut back by 4 bases and J by 6 bases. This entry belongs to a study of blood T cell repertoires in COVID-19. Across the study: Samples taken during acute and convalescent COVID-19 were collected in the United States, Italy and Spain. From T cells, B-cell-depleted T cells, or PBMCs came the material, which was cDNA or gDNA.

Methods used by the authors: Quantification of nucleated cells was approximated via reference gene primer amplification. Assay used: immunoSEQ multiplex PCR; TCRdb lists only in-frame clones, some missing. That table supplies the V and J calls and clone size; D and trimming were determined from the DNA. The table has fewer than 200,000 clones, 85% seen once. Sequencing input: peripheral blood. This TCR was sampled from a woman aged 80 or over with COVID-19, enrolled during active disease. The chain employs TRBV9 and TRBJ1-2, with TRBD1 identical over 10 bases. In nucleotides, the CDR3 is TGTGCCAGCAGCCTGACAGGGGGCGATGGCTACACCTTC. Residues: CASSLTGGDGYTF.